Listed below are T cell receptor beta chains from one sample, sequenced in a study of T cell responses to AZD1222 COVID-19 vaccine. TCRdb keeps only in-frame clones here, not all; method: immunoSEQ multiplex PCR. The sample has approximately 110,000 clones; about nine tenths are singletons. Source: peripheral blood, taken on day 0 of AZD1222 vaccination. The receptors were sampled from an adult in good health. Both conserved end residues are part of each CDR3. The D gene is left open where the match is weak. Clone size is shown for a subset of rows, as once, few, many or a class of expanded clone.

TRBV5-4,NA,once,TRBJ1-2,CASSLLGVDGYTF,TGTGCCAGCAGCTTACTAGGGGTAGATGGCTACACCTTC
TRBV9,NA,NA,TRBJ1-4,CASSVAGFHSKLFF,TGTGCCAGCAGCGTTGCGGGCTTTCACTCGAAACTGTTTTTT
TRBV5-1,NA,NA,TRBJ2-7,CASSLAMVGYEQYF,TGCGCCAGCAGCTTGGCCATGGTCGGGTACGAGCAGTACTTC
TRBV20-1,TRBD2,NA,TRBJ2-3,CSASSQRGPNTDTQYF,TGCAGTGCTAGTTCCCAGCGGGGGCCGAACACAGATACGCAGTATTTT
TRBV7-9,NA,NA,TRBJ2-7,CASSLGTEQYF,TGTGCCAGCAGCTTAGGGACCGAGCAGTACTTC
TRBV7-9,NA,NA,TRBJ1-1,CASSEQGHLSLAFF,TGTGCCAGCAGCGAACAGGGTCATCTGTCGTTGGCTTTCTTT
TRBV6-5,TRBD1,once,TRBJ2-1,CASRTYRGSYNEQFF,TGTGCCAGCAGAACATACAGGGGGTCCTACAATGAGCAGTTCTTC
TRBV7-2,NA,once,TRBJ2-2,CASSLGQATGELFF,TGTGCCAGCAGCTTAGGACAGGCCACCGGGGAGCTGTTTTTT
TRBV6-4,NA,NA,TRBJ1-1,CASSLQGLGTEAFF,TGTGCCAGCAGTTTACAGGGCTTGGGGACTGAAGCTTTCTTT
TRBV18,NA,NA,TRBJ1-2,CASSPEPWTNYGYTF,TGTGCCAGCTCACCTGAACCGTGGACTAACTATGGCTACACCTTC
TRBV7-9,TRBD2,NA,TRBJ2-5,CASSLDLAGGQETQYF,TGTGCCAGCAGCTTAGATCTAGCGGGGGGACAAGAGACCCAGTACTTC
TRBV4-2,TRBD2,NA,TRBJ2-3,CASSQESRGGTDTQYF,TGTGCCAGCAGCCAAGAAAGTCGGGGGGGCACAGATACGCAGTATTTT
TRBV11-2,NA,NA,TRBJ1-1,CASSLGAGFTEAFF,TGTGCCAGCAGCTTAGGGGCAGGGTTCACTGAAGCTTTCTTT
TRBV7-8,TRBD2,NA,TRBJ2-3,CASSLSGGRTDTQYF,TGTGCCAGCAGCCTTAGCGGGGGGCGCACAGATACGCAGTATTTT
TRBV12-3/TRBV12-4,TRBD1,NA,TRBJ1-2,CASSPGQGGYTF,TGTGCCAGCAGTCCGGGACAGGGTGGCTACACCTTC
TRBV7-6,TRBD2,NA,TRBJ2-7,CASSLVGGGAYEQYF,TGTGCCAGCAGCTTAGTCGGCGGGGGTGCCTACGAGCAGTACTTC
TRBV9,NA,once,TRBJ1-6,CASTANVINSPLHF,TGTGCCAGCACGGCAAATGTTATTAATTCACCCCTCCACTTT
TRBV5-6,NA,NA,TRBJ1-2,CASSLSKAYYGYTF,TGTGCCAGCAGCTTAAGTAAGGCATACTATGGCTACACCTTC
TRBV7-6,NA,once,TRBJ1-5,CASSSGLNQPQHF,TGTGCCAGCAGCTCGGGCTTGAATCAGCCCCAGCATTTT
TRBV2,TRBD1,NA,TRBJ2-5,CASSENWGSGGVETQYF,TGTGCCAGCAGTGAAAATTGGGGGTCAGGGGGTGTTGAGACCCAGTACTTC
TRBV3-1/TRBV3-2,TRBD2,NA,TRBJ2-3,CASSQATSGGMGTQYF,TGTGCCAGCAGCCAAGCAACTAGCGGGGGGATGGGTACGCAGTATTTT
TRBV7-9,TRBD1,NA,TRBJ2-7,CAVRAGGTGTYEQYF,TGTGCCGTACGGGCAGGTGGGACAGGGACCTACGAGCAGTACTTC
TRBV5-1,TRBD1,NA,TRBJ2-1,CASSFGTEKYNEQFF,TGCGCCAGCAGCTTCGGGACAGAGAAGTACAATGAGCAGTTCTTC
TRBV10-1,NA,NA,TRBJ2-6,CASRVRSSGANVLTF,TGCGCCAGCAGGGTCAGAAGCTCTGGGGCCAACGTCCTGACTTTC
TRBV20-1,NA,NA,TRBJ1-1,CSASRAGTEAFF,TGCAGTGCTAGTAGGGCCGGGACTGAAGCTTTCTTT
TRBV12-5,NA,NA,TRBJ2-2,CASGLLGTIGELFF,TGTGCTAGTGGGCTCCTCGGGACGATCGGGGAGCTGTTTTTT
TRBV6-5,TRBD1,NA,TRBJ1-2,CASSYGQGRSYTF,TGTGCCAGCAGTTATGGACAGGGGCGAAGCTACACCTTC
TRBV9,NA,NA,TRBJ2-3,CASSSSGREDTQYF,TGTGCCAGCAGCTCTTCCGGGCGGGAAGATACGCAGTATTTT
TRBV18,NA,once,TRBJ2-3,CASSPGTPPGTDTQYF,TGTGCCAGCTCACCCGGAACACCACCCGGGACAGATACGCAGTATTTT
TRBV9,NA,few,TRBJ1-3,CASSVTSSSSGNTIYF,TGTGCCAGCAGCGTAACTTCTTCATCCTCTGGAAACACCATATATTTT
TRBV7-8,TRBD1,NA,TRBJ1-2,CASSLELGTAYNGYTF,TGTGCCAGCAGCTTAGAATTAGGGACAGCCTATAATGGCTACACCTTC
TRBV3-1/TRBV3-2,NA,NA,TRBJ2-7,CASSPRPNPSYEQYF,TGTGCCAGCAGCCCACGACCAAATCCTTCCTACGAGCAGTACTTC
TRBV6-5,NA,NA,TRBJ2-3,CASREDTQYF,TGTGCCAGCAGGGAGGATACGCAGTATTTT
TRBV11-2,NA,few,TRBJ1-2,CASTTYRDGVGYTF,TGTGCCAGCACCACATACCGGGACGGCGTGGGCTACACCTTC
TRBV5-1,NA,NA,TRBJ2-6,CASSLTDGRSGANVLTF,TGCGCCAGCAGCCTCACGGACGGGCGCTCTGGGGCCAACGTCCTGACTTTC
TRBV7-6,NA,NA,TRBJ1-2,CASSLESLPRTYGYTF,TGTGCCAGCAGCTTAGAGTCGTTACCTCGGACCTATGGCTACACCTTC
TRBV30,NA,NA,TRBJ1-1,CARGGGRADTEAFF,TGTGCCAGGGGTGGGGGCCGGGCGGACACTGAAGCTTTCTTT
TRBV6-6,TRBD2,once,TRBJ2-5,CASSPGTSGGPYQETQYF,TGTGCCAGCAGTCCCGGGACTAGCGGGGGGCCGTACCAAGAGACCCAGTACTTC
TRBV11-2,NA,NA,TRBJ2-7,CASSLAAANYEQYF,TGTGCCAGCAGCTTAGCGGCGGCAAACTACGAGCAGTACTTC
TRBV5-6,NA,NA,TRBJ2-5,CASSLSPNGETQYF,TGTGCCAGCAGCTTGTCGCCGAACGGGGAGACCCAGTACTTC
TRBV7-9,TRBD1,few,TRBJ2-5,CASSLRAGGEGETQYF,TGTGCCAGCAGCTTGAGGGCAGGGGGCGAGGGAGAGACCCAGTACTTC
TRBV11-2,NA,once,TRBJ2-3,CASSRAFGTDTQYF,TGTGCCAGCAGCCGGGCGTTCGGCACAGATACGCAGTATTTT
TRBV9,TRBD1,once,TRBJ2-2,CASSRQGTQNTGELFF,TGTGCCAGCAGCCGACAGGGGACTCAGAACACCGGGGAGCTGTTTTTT
TRBV4-1,NA,NA,TRBJ1-2,CASSQEGHLTSF,TGCGCCAGCAGCCAGGAGGGACACCTTACTTCCTTC
TRBV5-4,NA,NA,TRBJ1-1,CASSLVGGRASNTEAFF,TGTGCCAGCAGCTTGGTGGGGGGGCGAGCTTCGAACACTGAAGCTTTCTTT
TRBV2,NA,NA,TRBJ2-6,CASSVGRAFGANVLTF,TGTGCCAGCAGTGTAGGACGGGCTTTTGGGGCCAACGTCCTGACTTTC
TRBV14,NA,NA,TRBJ2-3,CASSFGLTDTQYF,TGTGCCAGCAGCTTCGGACTTACAGATACGCAGTATTTT
TRBV6-2/TRBV6-3,NA,NA,TRBJ1-2,CASSLRGKDYGYTF,TGTGCCAGCAGCCTCCGGGGGAAAGACTATGGCTACACCTTC
TRBV6-1,NA,NA,TRBJ1-5,CASSEIGRNQPQHF,TGTGCCAGCAGTGAAATCGGGCGTAATCAGCCCCAGCATTTT
TRBV12-5,NA,NA,TRBJ1-5,CASVPPGGSNQPQHF,TGTGCTAGTGTTCCTCCGGGGGGCAGCAATCAGCCCCAGCATTTT
TRBV4-1,TRBD1,NA,TRBJ1-2,CASSLDPGQGYYGYTF,TGCGCCAGCAGCCTGGATCCGGGACAGGGCTACTATGGCTACACCTTC
TRBV3-1/TRBV3-2,NA,NA,TRBJ2-1,CASSHVPTGYNEQFF,TGTGCCAGCAGCCACGTCCCCACGGGGTACAATGAGCAGTTCTTC
TRBV6-1,TRBD2,medium-sized,TRBJ2-2,CASSDARGKNTGELFF,TGTGCCAGCAGTGACGCGCGGGGGAAGAACACCGGGGAGCTGTTTTTT
TRBV28,NA,NA,TRBJ1-4,CASNLGGEKLFF,TGTGCCAGCAACTTGGGGGGGGAAAAACTGTTTTTT